This TCR beta chain stems from a study of shared clonotypes between healthy human individuals. Whole-study context: Samples came from a couple of female and a few male donors aged 18 to 49.

Sequencing was performed with immunoSEQ multiplex PCR; in TCRdb, only in-frame clones are kept and a portion is missing. Of approximately 2,000,000 clones listed, around 93% were seen once; the top ten hold about 1.7%. Positively selected for CCR7, the CD45RO-negative cells used as naive CD8 cells excluded terminally differentiated effector memory CD45RA+ cells. The V gene's germline CDR1 is SGHTS and CDR2 YDEGEE. V lost 1 base and J lost 1; bases outside the gene matches: 7. CDR3 length: 16 residues. Sequencing was carried out using naive CD8+ T cells from PBMCs. The sequence was obtained from a man aged 18 to 29 in good health. Some clones in this sample may be carry-over from other donors' samples. The chain has TRBV5-8 and TRBJ1-2, with 7 bases lining up with TRBD1. CDR3 in DNA: TGTGCCAGCAGCTTGACAGGGGCCGATGATAACTATGGCTACACCTTC. Its translation is CASSLTGADDNYGYTF.